This T cell receptor (beta chain) was sequenced for a study of blood T cells in healthy people across ages. There are 13 residues in the CDR3. Trimming cost V 10 bases and J 3 bases, with 12 bases left between them. Per the germline V gene, CDR1 is ENHRY and CDR2 is SYGVKD. Primers used in a second PCR of about 6 to 12 cycles were a sample-barcoded 5' primer and a J-beta primer mix. All cDNA molecules were each tagged by a template-switch adaptor with 12 random nucleotides. Each single sample gave us at least 2.5 million CDR3-containing paired-end reads. TCRdb re-called the 5' RACE reads with MiXCR, one entry per CDR3 protein. The sample lists more than 800,000 distinct CDR3 sequences, 35% to 50% seen once, with approximately 17% in the top ten. Study-wide findings and caveats: CMV status of donors was unknown, possibly confounding expanded clonotype changes. Per million T cells, TCR beta diversity dropped about linearly as age rose.

Regarding this clonotype: What it binds is unknown.

This TCR derives from a woman between 55 and 75 years old in good health. Sequencing was done on a sample of blood. This chain connects TRBV10-3 to TRBJ2-2; D may be TRBD1 or TRBD2 (5 bases each). CDR3 bases: TGTGCCACTGGGACCGCCTACACCGGGGAGCTGTTTTTT. It encodes CATGTAYTGELFF.